This T cell receptor (beta chain) was sequenced during a study of blood T cell repertoires in COVID-19. Whole-study context: In each case, the material was cDNA or gDNA derived from T cells, B-cell-depleted T cells, or PBMCs.

Points on this clone: A junction boundary mismatches the germline segment, possibly from a read error.

Authors' methods: Reference gene primer amplification gave nucleated cell count estimates. Data came from immunoSEQ multiplex PCR; TCRdb stores just in-frame clones and leaves some out. V and J calls and clone size are as listed in that table; D and trimming were resolved from the DNA. The sample lists 90,000 or so clones, more than 65% occurring once. There are 13 residues in the CDR3. CDR1 is SSHAT and CDR2 is FNYEAQ in the germline V gene (reference sequence). V gene TRBV7-7 combines with J gene TRBJ1-1; no reliable D call. The TCR sequence derives from a man at least 80 years old with active or convalescent COVID-19. The sequenced sample was peripheral blood. The CDR3 DNA is TGTGCTAGCAGCTTATCCCAGAACACTGAAGCTTTCTTT. Amino acids: CASSLSQNTEAFF.